This T cell receptor (beta chain) derives from a study of T cells and Merkel cell carcinoma outcomes. Overall study results and limits: Repertoire plus T-cell density reportedly predicted Merkel cell carcinoma outcomes.

Points on this clone: Antigen unknown.

The repertoire was sequenced with immunoSEQ multiplex PCR; TCRdb's copy has only in-frame clones and lacks some. This sample has some 14,000 clones, with roughly 89% found just once. Germline V gene data show CDR1 as SGHTA and CDR2 as FQGNSA. The CDR3 totals 15 residues. V lost 7 bases and J 5 bases, leaving 17 bases between the germline ends. The specimen was tumor tissue from Merkel cell carcinoma. This clonotype was obtained from a human donor with Merkel cell carcinoma. This chain connects TRBV7-2 to TRBJ2-2; weak D call: TRBD2 (5 bases). The CDR3 sequence: CASTSSGISTGELFF. CDR3 sequence (DNA): TGTGCCAGCACCTCCTCGGGGATTTCGACCGGGGAGCTGTTTTTT.